This is a list of T cell receptor beta chains from one sample in a study of CXCR3-negative and CXCR3-positive naive CD8 T cells. TCRdb reprocessed the 5' RACE reads; each CDR3 protein has one entry and no DNA is given. Here the sample table reports some 41,000 distinct CDR3 sequences. Sequencing used naive CXCR3- CD8+ T cells from blood. These receptors were taken from a human donor in good health. Some clones in this sample may be carry-over from other donors' samples. Each CDR3 is given with its conserved first and last residue. Some rows have no size entry. The others give once, few or many, or a class for an expanded clone.

length	V	size	J	CDR3
15	TRBV5-1	-	TRBJ2-6	CASSLEGYGANVLTF
15	TRBV28	-	TRBJ2-7	CASSLGRLVSYEQYF
13	TRBV20-1	-	TRBJ1-2	CSAPPEGGYGYTF
16	TRBV28	-	TRBJ2-7	CASSFSPRQGTYEQYF
13	TRBV9	-	TRBJ2-7	CASSNGQGGEQYF
16	TRBV20-1	-	TRBJ2-3	CSASEWGRTSPDTQYF
19	TRBV7-3	-	TRBJ1-2	CASSLTPRPGTGAEEGYTF
14	TRBV29-1	-	TRBJ2-7	CSVENRGISYEQYF
12	TRBV28	-	TRBJ2-1	CASSLWDDEQFF
12	TRBV12-3/TRBV12-4	-	TRBJ1-1	CASAGQSGEAFF
14	TRBV7-6	-	TRBJ1-1	CASSSILEATEAFF
16	TRBV6-5	-	TRBJ2-5	CASSYSSQWGQETQYF
18	TRBV6-4	medium-sized	TRBJ2-7	CASSTGTGDYSVSYEQYF
16	TRBV15	-	TRBJ2-3	CATTPGVVGSTDTQYF
13	TRBV7-6	-	TRBJ2-7	CASSWGDSYEQYF
11	TRBV29-1	medium-sized	TRBJ1-1	CSVEGGPEAFF
17	TRBV4-1	-	TRBJ2-1	CASSQVQGAGRGNEQFF
15	TRBV20-1	-	TRBJ1-5	CSAIQGPGSNQPQHF
16	TRBV7-3	-	TRBJ1-2	CASSLWRRGPGDGYTF
12	TRBV28	-	TRBJ1-1	CASSSGVLEAFF
13	TRBV7-9	-	TRBJ2-4	CASSSRDSDIQYF
15	TRBV6-2/TRBV6-3	-	TRBJ1-1	CASSYPLTADTEAFF
16	TRBV29-1	-	TRBJ2-1	CSVGLAGGDPRSGQFF
17	TRBV18	-	TRBJ2-5	CASSPKGGPRAEETQYF
13	TRBV12-3/TRBV12-4	-	TRBJ2-3	CASSLALVDTQYF
14	TRBV12-3/TRBV12-4	-	TRBJ2-7	CASSFRVQDYEQYF
13	TRBV12-3/TRBV12-4	-	TRBJ2-7	CASTPTGFDEQYF
14	TRBV7-9	-	TRBJ1-5	CASTNGVPNQPQHF
16	TRBV12-3/TRBV12-4	-	TRBJ2-7	CASSGGLAGDSYEQYF
13	TRBV6-5	-	TRBJ1-1	CASNPGQNTEAFF
15	TRBV29-1	-	TRBJ2-7	CSAEGQGADFYEQYF
17	TRBV5-1	-	TRBJ2-4	CASSLAQSGSAKNIQYF
17	TRBV6-2/TRBV6-3	-	TRBJ2-7	CASSYSTRGKDSYEQYF
15	TRBV6-2/TRBV6-3	medium-sized	TRBJ2-7	CASRADPTPPYEQYF
13	TRBV29-1	-	TRBJ2-7	CSVQTGATYEQYF
14	TRBV6-2/TRBV6-3	-	TRBJ2-3	CASSTLGTVITQYF
12	TRBV2	-	TRBJ2-7	CASYDGTYEQYF
16	TRBV5-6	-	TRBJ2-7	CASSLRISAIVQGLYF
17	TRBV9	-	TRBJ2-2	CASSQLGLAGTTGELFF
12	TRBV29-1	-	TRBJ2-5	CSALTGTETQYF
15	TRBV10-3	-	TRBJ1-1	CAISDGGGMNTEAFF
16	TRBV4-2	-	TRBJ2-3	CASSQEAGGGTDTQYF
15	TRBV28	-	TRBJ2-7	CASSGTSGVSYEQYF
14	TRBV27	-	TRBJ2-7	CASSPRTQPYEQYF
11	TRBV5-4	-	TRBJ2-7	CATGPGVEQYF
16	TRBV7-9	-	TRBJ2-2	CASSLIGKSKPGELFF
16	TRBV20-1	-	TRBJ2-1	CSARDTGGGSYNEQFF
14	TRBV7-2	-	TRBJ2-1	CASSLRAGYNEQFF
13	TRBV29-1	-	TRBJ1-2	CSVDSGDNGGYTF
15	TRBV5-4	-	TRBJ2-2	CASSLTEPNTGELFF
14	TRBV20-1	-	TRBJ2-7	CSARGERETYEQYF
13	TRBV29-1	-	TRBJ2-1	CSATPGLADEQFF
18	TRBV10-1	-	TRBJ2-3	CASSEPGQEPRRTDTQYF
13	TRBV20-1	-	TRBJ2-7	CSARDIGNYEQYF
11	TRBV29-1	-	TRBJ1-2	CSVKAGDGYTF
12	TRBV29-1	-	TRBJ2-7	CSASRGSYEQYF
15	TRBV7-9	-	TRBJ2-2	CASSSGTPNTGELFF
12	TRBV6-2/TRBV6-3	-	TRBJ2-7	CASSSLRYEQYF
13	TRBV2	-	TRBJ2-7	CASRIQETYEQYF